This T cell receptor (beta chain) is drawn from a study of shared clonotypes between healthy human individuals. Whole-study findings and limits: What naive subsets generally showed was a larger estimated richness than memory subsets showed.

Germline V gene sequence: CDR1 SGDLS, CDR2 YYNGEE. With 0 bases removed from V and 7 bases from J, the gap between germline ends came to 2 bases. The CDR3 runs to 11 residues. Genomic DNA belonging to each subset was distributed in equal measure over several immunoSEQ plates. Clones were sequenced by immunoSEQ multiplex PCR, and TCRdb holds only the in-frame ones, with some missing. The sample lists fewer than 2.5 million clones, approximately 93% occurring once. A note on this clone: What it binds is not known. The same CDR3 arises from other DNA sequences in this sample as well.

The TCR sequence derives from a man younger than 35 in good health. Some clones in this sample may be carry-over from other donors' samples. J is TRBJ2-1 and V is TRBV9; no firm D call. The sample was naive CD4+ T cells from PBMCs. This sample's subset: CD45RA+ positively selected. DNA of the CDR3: TGTGCCAGCAGCGTAGAGAATGAGCAGTTCTTC. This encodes CASSVENEQFF.